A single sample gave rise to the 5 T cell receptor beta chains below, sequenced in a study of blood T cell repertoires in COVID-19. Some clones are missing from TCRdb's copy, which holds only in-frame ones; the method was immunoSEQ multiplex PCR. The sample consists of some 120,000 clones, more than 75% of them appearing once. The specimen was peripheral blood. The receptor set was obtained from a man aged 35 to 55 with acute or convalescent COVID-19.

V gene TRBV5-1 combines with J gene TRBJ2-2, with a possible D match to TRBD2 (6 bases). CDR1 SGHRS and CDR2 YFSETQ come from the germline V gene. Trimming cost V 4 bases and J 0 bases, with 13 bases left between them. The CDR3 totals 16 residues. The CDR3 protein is CASSPAGGPNTGELFF. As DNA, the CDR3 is TGCGCCAGCAGCCCCGCCGGGGGACCGAACACCGGGGAGCTGTTTTTT.

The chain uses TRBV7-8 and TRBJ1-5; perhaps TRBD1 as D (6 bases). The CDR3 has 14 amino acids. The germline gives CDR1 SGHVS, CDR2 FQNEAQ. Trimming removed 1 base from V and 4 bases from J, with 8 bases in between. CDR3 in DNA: TGTGCCAGCAGCTTAGGGCAGGGGAATCAGCCCCAGCATTTT. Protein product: CASSLGQGNQPQHF.

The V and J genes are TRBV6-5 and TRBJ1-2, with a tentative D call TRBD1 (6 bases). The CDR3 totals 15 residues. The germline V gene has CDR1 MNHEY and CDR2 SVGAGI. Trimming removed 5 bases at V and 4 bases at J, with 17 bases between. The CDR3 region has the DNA TGTGCCAGCAGTCTTAGACAGGAGCAAAGCTATGGCTACACCTTC. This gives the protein CASSLRQEQSYGYTF.

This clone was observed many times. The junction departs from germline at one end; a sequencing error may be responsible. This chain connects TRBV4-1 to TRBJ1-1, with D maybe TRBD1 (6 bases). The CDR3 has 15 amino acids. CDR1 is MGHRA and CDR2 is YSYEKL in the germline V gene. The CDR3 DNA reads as TGCGCCAGCAGCGAAGAAAGGACAGAAAACACTGAAGCTTTCTTT. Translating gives CASSEERTENTEAFF.

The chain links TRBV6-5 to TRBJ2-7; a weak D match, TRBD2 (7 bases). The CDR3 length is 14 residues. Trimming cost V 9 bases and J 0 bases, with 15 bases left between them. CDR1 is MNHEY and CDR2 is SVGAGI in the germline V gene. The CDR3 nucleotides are TGTGCCAGTGGGGGGGCTGTGAGCTCCTACGAGCAGTACTTC. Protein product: CASGGAVSSYEQYF.